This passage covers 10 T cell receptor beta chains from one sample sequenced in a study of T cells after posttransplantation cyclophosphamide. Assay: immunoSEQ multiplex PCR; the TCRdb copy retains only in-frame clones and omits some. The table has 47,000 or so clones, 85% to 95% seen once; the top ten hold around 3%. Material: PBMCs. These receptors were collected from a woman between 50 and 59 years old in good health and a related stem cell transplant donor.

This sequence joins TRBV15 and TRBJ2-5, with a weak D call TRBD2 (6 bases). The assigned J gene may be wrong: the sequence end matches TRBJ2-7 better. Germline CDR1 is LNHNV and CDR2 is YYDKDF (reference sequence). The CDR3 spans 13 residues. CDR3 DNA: TGTGCCACCAGCAGAGAAAGGGGAGGCGAGCAGTACTTC. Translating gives CATSRERGGEQYF.

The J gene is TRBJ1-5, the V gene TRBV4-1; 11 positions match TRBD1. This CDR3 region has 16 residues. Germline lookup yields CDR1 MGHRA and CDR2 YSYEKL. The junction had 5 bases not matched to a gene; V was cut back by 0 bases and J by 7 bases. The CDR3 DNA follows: TGCGCCAGCAGCCAAGATTGGACAGGGGGCTTGCAGCCCCAGCATTTT. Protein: CASSQDWTGGLQPQHF.

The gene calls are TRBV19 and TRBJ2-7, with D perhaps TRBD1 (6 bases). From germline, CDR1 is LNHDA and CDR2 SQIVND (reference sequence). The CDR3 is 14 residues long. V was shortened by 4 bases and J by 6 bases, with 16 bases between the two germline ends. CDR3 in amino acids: CASSKQGGGLEQYF. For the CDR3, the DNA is TGTGCCAGTAGTAAGCAGGGTGGGGGCCTCGAGCAGTACTTC.

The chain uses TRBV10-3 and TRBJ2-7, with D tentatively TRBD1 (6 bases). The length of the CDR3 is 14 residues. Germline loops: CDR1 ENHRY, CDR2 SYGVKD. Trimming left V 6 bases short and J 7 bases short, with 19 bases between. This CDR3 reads CAISLRTELGEQYF. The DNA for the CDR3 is TGTGCCATCAGCTTAAGGACAGAATTGGGAGAGCAGTACTTC.

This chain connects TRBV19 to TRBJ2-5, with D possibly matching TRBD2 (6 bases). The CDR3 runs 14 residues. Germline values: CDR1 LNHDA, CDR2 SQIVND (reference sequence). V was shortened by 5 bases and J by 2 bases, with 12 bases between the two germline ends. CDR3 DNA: TGTGCCAGTAGTCCCCCGGGAGTGCAAGAGACCCAGTACTTC. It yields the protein CASSPPGVQETQYF.

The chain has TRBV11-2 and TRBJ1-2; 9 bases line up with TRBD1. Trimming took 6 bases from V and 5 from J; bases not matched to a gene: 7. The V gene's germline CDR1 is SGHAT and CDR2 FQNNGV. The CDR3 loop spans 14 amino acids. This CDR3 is CASSSGTGWYGYTF. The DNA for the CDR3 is TGTGCCAGCAGTTCCGGGACAGGGTGGTATGGCTACACCTTC.

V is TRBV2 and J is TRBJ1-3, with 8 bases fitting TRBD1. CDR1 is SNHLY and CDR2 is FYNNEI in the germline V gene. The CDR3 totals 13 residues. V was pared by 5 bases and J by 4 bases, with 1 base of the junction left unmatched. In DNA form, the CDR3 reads TGTGCCAGCAGTAGGGACAGGGGAAACACCATATATTTT. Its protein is CASSRDRGNTIYF.

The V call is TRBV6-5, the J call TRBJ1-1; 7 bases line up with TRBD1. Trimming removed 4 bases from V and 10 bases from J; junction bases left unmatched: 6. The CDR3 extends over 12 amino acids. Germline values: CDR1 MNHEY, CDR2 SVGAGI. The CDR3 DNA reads TGTGCCAGCAGTTGGCCGACAGGGAGAGCTTTCTTT. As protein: CASSWPTGRAFF.

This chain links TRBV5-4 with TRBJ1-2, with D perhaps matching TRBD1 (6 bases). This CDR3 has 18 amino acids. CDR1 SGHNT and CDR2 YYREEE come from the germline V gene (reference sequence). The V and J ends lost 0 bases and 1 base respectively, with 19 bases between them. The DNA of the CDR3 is TGTGCCAGCAGCTTGGGTCTAGGACAGCGCACATTTAACTATGGCTACACCTTC. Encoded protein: CASSLGLGQRTFNYGYTF.

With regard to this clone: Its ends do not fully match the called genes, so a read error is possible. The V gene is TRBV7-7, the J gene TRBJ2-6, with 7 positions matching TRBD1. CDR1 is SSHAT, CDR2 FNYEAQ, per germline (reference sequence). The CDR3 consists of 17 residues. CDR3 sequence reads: CASSKGQVSSGANVLTF. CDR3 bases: TGTGCTAGCAGCAAAGGACAGGTTAGTTCTGGGGCCAACGTCCTGACTTTC.